This T cell receptor beta chain was observed in a study of shared clonotypes between healthy human individuals (dated by TCRdb to 2020 to 2021). In terms of the full investigation: The cohort comprised a couple of women and a few men aged 18 to 49 years. Leukapheresis yielded between about 0.85 and 9.5 billion PBMCs per donor. For each donor, CD4 naive and CD4 memory were each run on three plates, CD8 naive on two plates, and CD8 memory on one plate. To estimate repertoire size and how much clonotypes are shared between individuals, the study performed deep sequencing of blood TCR repertoires from roughly five healthy adults. Libraries were prepared and TCR repertoires were sequenced by different laboratories using diverse techniques, in order to increase sequencing depth and limit assay-specific biases. What the study reported, not specific to this receptor: Incomplete sequencing was indicated by rarefaction of sorted-subset datasets, despite the large sequencing depth. Estimated clonotype richness was generally larger for naive than for memory subsets. Pairwise subsampling led to the expectation that sequencing depth would affect the degree of clonotype sharing among donors. Sampling was limited to blood, and TCR repertoires in tissue likely differ from TCR repertoires in blood. Approximately 4.8% of naive CD4, 3.5% of naive CD8, approximately 2% of memory CD4, and approximately 0.4% of memory CD8 clonotypes were shared across a few donors. The small number of donors limited the genetic and exposure-history diversity represented. Compared with non-shared clonotypes, clonotypes shared by all four sorted-subset donors had higher generation probabilities.

From cysteine to phenylalanine, the CDR3 is 16 amino acids long. Of the read, only the CDR3 DNA is kept; its 48 bases are in frame from base 1. For CDR1 and CDR2, the germline V gene lists MGHDK and SYGVNS. Unmatched junction bases come to 10, with V trimmed by 5 bases and J by 7 bases. Turning to this clone: The specificity of this receptor is unknown. The sample holds no much larger clone one base away, and base qualities are not on file.

TCR CDR3 regions were amplified from genomic DNA by multiplex PCR using the deep immunoSEQ assay. Extracted genomic DNA from each cell subset was distributed evenly across all wells of several immunoSEQ 96-well plates, and each plate was treated as a replicate. For sorted subsets, 200 to 250 ng genomic DNA, equal to 30,000 to 35,000 T cell genomes, was loaded into each replicate PCR. Purified libraries were quantified with a Qubit 3.0 fluorometer, sized on a Bioanalyzer 2100, and re-quantified with the KAPA Library Quantification kit. Every immunoSEQ 96-well plate was sequenced on a dedicated single-read 150-cycle Illumina NextSeq 550 flow cell. In the paper's pipeline: The immunoSEQ output contained only junctional sequences without quality scores, so filtering could not match that applied to full-length reads. Sequences were annotated with PyIR, a Python wrapper for IgBLAST v1.9, and V/J genes and CDR3 were assigned using IMGT germline references. Reads with weak V/J assignments (E-value above 1e-6), missing CDR3, stop codons, out-of-frame junctions, or ambiguous translated residues were removed. V3J clonotypes were defined as sequences sharing an identical inferred V gene, J gene, and CDR3 amino acid sequence. To compute the percentage overlap between repertoires, the number of shared unique clonotypes was divided by the size of the smaller repertoire. Richness of each repertoire was evaluated using RTK rarefaction, the Chao1 estimator, and Recon v2.1 estimates of unobserved clonotypes. For all TCRbeta clonotypes obtained by the gDNA method from a few donors, generation probabilities were computed with OLGA. TCRdb retrieved this table from immuneACCESS and kept in-frame rearrangements only. Not all clones are present; in checked studies, unresolved V genes account for under half, and no reason is known for the remainder. V and J calls and clone size are copied from that table; D and trimming were computed from the DNA. A total of about 2.5 million clones appear in this sample, 85% to 95% of them only once. In total, the top ten clones hold about 0.36% of the sample.

The donors were healthy, HIV-negative adults with no recently reported acute infections or vaccinations. Every donor was a Caucasian adult living in Nashville, Tennessee, USA. CD4+ T cells were enriched by magnetic negative selection; naive cells were then positively selected on CD45RA, and the negative fraction formed the memory subset. After blood collection by leukapheresis, PBMCs were isolated using Ficoll-Histopaque density gradient centrifugation and then cryopreserved in the vapor phase of liquid nitrogen. Analytical flow cytometry was used to check the purity and quantity of every magnetically sorted T cell population. Genomic DNA was isolated from each sorted fraction and quantified by UV absorbance on a Nanodrop 2000c.

The TCR was taken from a man aged 18 to 30 in good health. Some clones in this sample may be carry-over from other donors' samples. The sequence is built from TRBV25-1 and TRBJ2-1; TRBD1 aligns with 11 central bases. The sample was naive CD4+ T cells from PBMCs. The intended sense of this specimen's cell subset or site label: CD45RA+ positively selected. For the CDR3, the sequence is CASSQSGTGGRNEQFF. The DNA is as follows: TGTGCCAGCAGTCAAAGTGGGACAGGGGGTAGGAATGAGCAGTTCTTC.